This TCR beta chain originates from a study of identical twins. Study outcomes and limitations: There was more out-of-frame TCR alpha sharing in monozygotic twins than models estimated. Twins shared beta out-of-frame sequences in excess, but this excess was weaker. Whereas memory repertoires showed no such difference, abundant cord blood beta clonotypes carried fewer insertions.

As to this clonotype: Antigen unknown.

Each CDR3 protein is one row after TCRdb ran MiXCR on the 5' RACE reads. Here the sample spans roughly 490,000 distinct CDR3 sequences, approximately 15% being singletons. The CDR3 loop spans 11 amino acids. Trimming removed 5 bases from V and 5 bases from J, with 2 bases in between. The V gene's germline CDR1 is KGHDR and CDR2 SFDVKD. These data were also reused for a study on yellow fever vaccine responses in identical twins.

The clonotype was recovered from a woman aged 18-30 years in good health. The chain employs TRBV24-1 and TRBJ2-2; no clear D. Sequenced: CD4+ T cells sorted from blood. CDR3 protein: CATSATGELFF. Here the CDR3 DNA reads TGTGCCACCAGTGCGACCGGGGAGCTGTTTTTT.